The 4 T cell receptor beta chains reported below all come from one sample, sequenced in a study of blood T cells in healthy people across ages. With a J-beta primer mix and a sample-barcoded 5' primer, a second PCR ran 7 to 11 cycles. TCRdb used MiXCR to reprocess the 5' RACE reads, holding one entry per CDR3 protein. Of more than 1.4 million distinct CDR3 sequences in the sample, 35% to 45% were seen once. The source material was blood. These receptors originate from a woman in her late teens or twenties in good health.

V is TRBV27 and J is TRBJ2-3, with 9 bases matching TRBD2. CDR3 length: 15 residues. Germline-derived CDR1 and CDR2 are MNHEY and SMNVEV (reference sequence). J lost 8 bases, V lost 6 bases, and 12 bases had no gene match. CDR3 DNA: TGTGCCAGCAGCTCCTGGGGCGGGGGGGCCGGTACGCAGTATTTT. It is translated as CASSSWGGGAGTQYF.

The genes are TRBV2 and TRBJ2-1; D gene uncertain. This CDR3 is built from 13 residues. V dropped 7 bases and J dropped 4 bases, with 11 bases sitting between them. Germline V CDR1 and CDR2: SNHLY, FYNNEI. CDR3 protein: CASTQAPYNEQFF. In DNA form, the CDR3 reads TGTGCCAGCACTCAGGCCCCTTACAATGAGCAGTTCTTC.

The rearrangement uses TRBV6-5 and TRBJ2-1; no firm D call. There are 12 residues in the CDR3. Trimming shortened V by 1 base and J by 9 bases, and 7 bases separated the two germline ends. Germline CDR1 is MNHEY and CDR2 is SVGAGI. CDR3 amino acids: CASSYWGREQFF. The CDR3 region has the DNA TGTGCCAGCAGTTACTGGGGTCGTGAGCAGTTCTTC.

This chain links TRBV10-3 with TRBJ2-3; TRBD2 agrees at 8 bases. The CDR3 totals 14 residues. CDR1 is ENHRY, CDR2 SYGVKD, per germline. V lost 11 bases and J lost 5; bases outside the gene matches: 12. CDR3 amino acids: CAATLGGAGDTQYF. The CDR3, as DNA: TGTGCCGCAACTCTCGGGGGGGCAGGAGATACGCAGTATTTT.